These 9 T cell receptor beta chains were sequenced from one sample in a study of CD8+CD57+ T cells in acquired aplastic anemia. The template for TCR beta VDJ and CDR3 sequence profiling was genomic DNA. TCRdb re-called the reads through MiXCR, storing one row per CDR3 protein. The table records about 180,000 distinct CDR3 sequences, around 60% of them present only once. For sequencing, patients were chosen who had shown expansion of CD8+CD57+ cells by flow cytometry. The specimen was sorted CD4+, CD8+, or CD8+CD57+ T cells (not recorded which) from PBMCs. The receptor set was obtained from a human donor with aplastic anemia.

The chain uses TRBV7-2 and TRBJ2-1, with unresolved D. CDR1 is SGHTA and CDR2 is FQGNSA in the germline V gene. The CDR3 extends over 13 amino acids. V was cut by 1 base and J by 6 bases, with 7 bases left in between. The CDR3 region is CASSLDRSNEQFF. DNA for the CDR3: TGTGCCAGCAGCTTAGACCGAAGCAATGAGCAGTTCTTC. Complete variable domain (other parts from reference TRBV7-2 and TRBJ2-1): GAGVSQSPSNKVTEKGKDVELRCDPISGHTALYWYRQSLGQGLEFLIYFQGNSAPDKSGLPSDRFSAERTGGSVSTLTIQRTQQEDSAVYLCASSLDRSNEQFFGPGTRLTVL.

V usage is TRBV19 and J usage is TRBJ1-5; 8 bases align to TRBD1. This CDR3 has 13 residues. V lost 5 bases and J lost 14; bases outside the gene matches: 11. Germline CDR1 reads LNHDA; CDR2 reads SQIVND (reference sequence). The CDR3 reads CASSPGQAAYEHF. The CDR3 coding sequence is TGTGCCAGTAGTCCGGGACAGGCCGCCTACGAGCATTTT.

This chain joins TRBV20-1 and TRBJ2-3, with TRBD2 matching 7 bases. This CDR3 contains 15 residues. The V segment lost 6 bases and the J segment 2 bases; nucleotides outside the gene matches: 11. Germline CDR1 DFQATT, CDR2 SNEGSKA (reference sequence). CDR3 in DNA: TGCAGTGCACCTCAAGCGGGGTCAACCACAGATACGCAGTATTTT. This sequence encodes CSAPQAGSTTDTQYF.

The CDR3 sequence: CASSWRDRYNSPLHF. In nucleotides, the CDR3 is TGTGCCAGCAGCTGGAGGGACCGATATAATTCACCCCTCCACTTT. This chain connects TRBV7-2 to TRBJ1-6; the D gene is possibly TRBD1 (5 bases). The CDR3 has 15 amino acids. V lost 4 bases to trimming and J lost 4 bases, with 11 bases between them. Germline assignment: CDR1 SGHTA and CDR2 FQGNSA.

The genes are TRBV7-2 and TRBJ2-2; a possible D gene is TRBD1 (5 bases). V dropped 3 bases and J dropped 7 bases, with 9 bases sitting between them. The CDR3 sequence is 13 residues long. Germline lookup yields CDR1 SGHTA and CDR2 FQGNSA. The CDR3 DNA sequence: TGTGCCAGCAGCTTTGGTCAGGGCGGGGAGCTGTTTTTT. It encodes CASSFGQGGELFF.

The CDR3 DNA sequence: TGTGCCAGCAGCTTAGCCGGACAGGGGGCGAGGGTTGTACAGTTCTTC. Protein product: CASSLAGQGARVVQFF. J is TRBJ2-1 and V is TRBV11-3; 11 bases align to TRBD1. J was trimmed by 13 bases and V by 1 base; bases with no gene match: 12. Germline V gene lookup returns CDR1 SGHNT and CDR2 YENEEA. The CDR3 length is 16 residues.

The V and J genes are TRBV9 and TRBJ2-7, with a weak D call TRBD2 (5 bases). Germline CDR1 reads SGDLS; CDR2 reads YYNGEE. Trimming stripped 0 bases from V and 4 bases from J, with 8 bases between. There are 13 residues in the CDR3. The CDR3 here is CASSVVSGYEQYF. In nucleotides, the CDR3 is TGTGCCAGCAGCGTAGTCTCGGGGTACGAGCAGTACTTC.

Concerning this clonotype: At one boundary the junction diverges from the germline segment, which might be a read error. The CDR3 spells CASSPSDEETQYF. In DNA form, the CDR3 reads TGTGCTAGCAGCCCGTCCGATGAAGAGACCCAGTACTTC. The V and J genes are TRBV7-7 and TRBJ2-5; D is ambiguous. The CDR3 has 13 residues. CDR1 is SSHAT and CDR2 is FNYEAQ in the germline V gene (reference sequence).

The rearrangement uses TRBV10-3 and TRBJ2-7, with D hard to call. This CDR3 contains 12 residues. CDR1 is ENHRY, CDR2 SYGVKD, per germline. V was cut by 0 bases and J by 3 bases, with 3 bases left in between. The CDR3 DNA follows: TGTGCCATCAGTGAGTCTATCTACGAGCAGTACTTC. This translates into CAISESIYEQYF.